This TCR beta chain originates from a study of T cell responses to AZD1222 COVID-19 vaccine. The study's findings and limits: Sampling that yielded the repertoires occurred only after the peak T cell response. A reported finding is that nearly half of spike-specific TCRs target unmutated variant regions. Among AZD1222 vaccinees, only five to seven were seropositive at baseline.

This clone was seen a single time. The target antigen is unknown. The CDR3 is 12 amino acids. Trimming removed 2 bases from V and 7 bases from J, with 9 bases in between. Germline loops: CDR1 SGHKS, CDR2 YYEKEE (reference sequence). Only in-frame clones appear in the TCRdb table, and some are missing; sequencing was by immunoSEQ multiplex PCR. The sample consists of around 130,000 clones, approximately 93% of them appearing once. The V gene is TRBV5-5, the J gene TRBJ1-2; D perhaps matches TRBD1 (6 bases). The source is an adult in good health. Sequencing used peripheral blood, obtained on day 0 of AZD1222 vaccination. The CDR3 sequence is CASSFQGPGYTF. The CDR3 DNA reads as TGTGCCAGCAGCTTTCAGGGGCCTGGCTACACCTTC.